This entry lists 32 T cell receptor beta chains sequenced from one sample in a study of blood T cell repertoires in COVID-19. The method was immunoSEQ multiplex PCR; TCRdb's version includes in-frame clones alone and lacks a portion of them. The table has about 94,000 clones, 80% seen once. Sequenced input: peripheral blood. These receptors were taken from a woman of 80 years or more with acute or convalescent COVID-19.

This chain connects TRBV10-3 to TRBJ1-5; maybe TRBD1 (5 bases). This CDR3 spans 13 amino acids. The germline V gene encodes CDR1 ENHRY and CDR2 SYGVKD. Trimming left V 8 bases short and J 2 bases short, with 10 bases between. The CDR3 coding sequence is TGTGCCATCCAGGGATCTGGCAATCAGCCCCAGCATTTT. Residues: CAIQGSGNQPQHF.

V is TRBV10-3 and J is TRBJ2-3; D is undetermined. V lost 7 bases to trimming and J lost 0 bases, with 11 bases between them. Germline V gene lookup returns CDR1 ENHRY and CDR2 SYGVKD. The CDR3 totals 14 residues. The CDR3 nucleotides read TGTGCCATCAACCAAGGAGCTAGCACAGATACGCAGTATTTT. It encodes CAINQGASTDTQYF.

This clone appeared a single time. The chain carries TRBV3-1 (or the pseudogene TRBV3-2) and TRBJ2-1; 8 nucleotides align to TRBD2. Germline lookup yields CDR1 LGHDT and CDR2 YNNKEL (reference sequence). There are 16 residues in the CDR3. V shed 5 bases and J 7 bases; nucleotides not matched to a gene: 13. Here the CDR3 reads CASSFTWGERENEQFF. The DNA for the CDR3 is TGTGCCAGCAGCTTTACTTGGGGGGAGCGGGAGAATGAGCAGTTCTTC.

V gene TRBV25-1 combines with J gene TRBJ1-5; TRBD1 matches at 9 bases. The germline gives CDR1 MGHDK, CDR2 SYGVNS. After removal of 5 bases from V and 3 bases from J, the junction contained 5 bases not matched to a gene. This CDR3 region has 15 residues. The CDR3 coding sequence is TGTGCCAGCAGTAAGGGACAGGGACCCAATCAGCCCCAGCATTTT. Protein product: CASSKGQGPNQPQHF. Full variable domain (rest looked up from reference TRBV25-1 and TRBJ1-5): EADIYQTPRYLVIGTGKKITLECSQTMGHDKMYWYQQDPGMELHLIHYSYGVNSTEKGDLSSESTVSRIRTEHFPLTLESARPSHTSQYLCASSKGQGPNQPQHFGDGTRLSIL.

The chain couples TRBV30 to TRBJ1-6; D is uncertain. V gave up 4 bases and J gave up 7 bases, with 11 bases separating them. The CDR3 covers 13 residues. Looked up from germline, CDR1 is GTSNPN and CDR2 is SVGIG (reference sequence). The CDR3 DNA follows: TGTGCCTGGACCCCGTGGGCGAATTCACCCCTCCACTTT. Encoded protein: CAWTPWANSPLHF. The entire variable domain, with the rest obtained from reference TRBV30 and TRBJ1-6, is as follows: SQTIHQWPATLVQPVGSPLSLECTVEGTSNPNLYWYRQAAGRGLQLLFYSVGIGQISSEVPQNLSASRPQDRQFILSSKKLLLSDSGFYLCAWTPWANSPLHFGNGTRLTVT.

The CDR3 reads CASSERQAAYNEQFF. As DNA, the CDR3 is TGTGCCAGCAGCGAGAGACAGGCCGCCTACAATGAGCAGTTCTTC. This sequence joins TRBV2 and TRBJ2-1; TRBD1 is a possible D gene (6 bases). V was pared by 6 bases and J by 2 bases, with 14 bases between. This CDR3 comprises 15 residues. CDR1 is SNHLY, CDR2 FYNNEI, per germline.

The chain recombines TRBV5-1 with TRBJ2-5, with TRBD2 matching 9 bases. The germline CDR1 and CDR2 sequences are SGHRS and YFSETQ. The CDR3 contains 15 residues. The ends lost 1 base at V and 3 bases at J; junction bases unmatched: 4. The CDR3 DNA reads TGCGCCAGCAGCTTGACGACTAGCGGAGAAGAGACCCAGTACTTC. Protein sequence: CASSLTTSGEETQYF.

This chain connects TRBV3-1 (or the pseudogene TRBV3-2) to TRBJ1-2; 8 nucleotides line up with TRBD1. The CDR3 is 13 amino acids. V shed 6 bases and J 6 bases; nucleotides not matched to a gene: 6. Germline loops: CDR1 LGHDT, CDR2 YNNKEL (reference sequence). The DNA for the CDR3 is TGTGCCAGCAGGCGCGGACAGGGACATGGCTACACCTTC. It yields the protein CASRRGQGHGYTF.

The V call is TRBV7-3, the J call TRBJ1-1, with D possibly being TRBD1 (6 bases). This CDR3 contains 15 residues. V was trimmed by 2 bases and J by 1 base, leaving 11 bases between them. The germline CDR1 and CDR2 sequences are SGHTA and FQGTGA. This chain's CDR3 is CASSLSGQGNTEAFF. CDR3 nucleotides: TGTGCCAGCAGCTTATCGGGACAAGGGAACACTGAAGCTTTCTTT.

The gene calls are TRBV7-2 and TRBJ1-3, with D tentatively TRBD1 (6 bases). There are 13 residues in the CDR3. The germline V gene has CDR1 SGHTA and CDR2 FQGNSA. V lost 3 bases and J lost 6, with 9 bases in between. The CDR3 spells CASSFTGTNTIYF. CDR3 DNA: TGTGCCAGCAGCTTTACAGGGACAAACACCATATATTTT.

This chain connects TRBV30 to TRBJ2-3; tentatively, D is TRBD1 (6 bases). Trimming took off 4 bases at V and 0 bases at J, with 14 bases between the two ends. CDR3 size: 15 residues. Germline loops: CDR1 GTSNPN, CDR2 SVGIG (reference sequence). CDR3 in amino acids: CAWTRRTASTDTQYF. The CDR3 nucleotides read TGTGCCTGGACTAGGCGGACAGCTAGCACAGATACGCAGTATTTT.

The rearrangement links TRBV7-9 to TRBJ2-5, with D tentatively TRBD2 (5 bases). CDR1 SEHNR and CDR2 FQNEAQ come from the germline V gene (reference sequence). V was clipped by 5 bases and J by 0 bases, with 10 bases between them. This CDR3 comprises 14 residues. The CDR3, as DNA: TGTGCCAGCAGCATACCGGGAAACCAAGAGACCCAGTACTTC. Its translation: CASSIPGNQETQYF.

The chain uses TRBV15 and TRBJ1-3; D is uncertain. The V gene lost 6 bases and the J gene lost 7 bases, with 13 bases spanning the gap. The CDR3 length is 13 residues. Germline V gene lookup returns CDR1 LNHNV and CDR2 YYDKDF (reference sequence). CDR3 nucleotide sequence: TGTGCCACCAGAGCAGCGACCCCCAACACCATATATTTT. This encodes CATRAATPNTIYF.

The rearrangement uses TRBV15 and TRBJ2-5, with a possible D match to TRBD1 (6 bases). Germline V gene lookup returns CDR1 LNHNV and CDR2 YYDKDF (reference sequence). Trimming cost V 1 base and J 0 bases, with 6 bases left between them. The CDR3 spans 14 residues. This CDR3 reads CATSRGDNQETQYF. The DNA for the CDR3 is TGTGCCACCAGCAGAGGGGACAACCAAGAGACCCAGTACTTC.

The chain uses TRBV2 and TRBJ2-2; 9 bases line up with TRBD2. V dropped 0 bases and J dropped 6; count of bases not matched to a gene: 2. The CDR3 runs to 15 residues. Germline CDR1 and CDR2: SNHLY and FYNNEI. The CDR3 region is CASSEASGGPGELFF. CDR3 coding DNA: TGTGCCAGCAGTGAAGCTAGCGGGGGCCCCGGGGAGCTGTTTTTT.

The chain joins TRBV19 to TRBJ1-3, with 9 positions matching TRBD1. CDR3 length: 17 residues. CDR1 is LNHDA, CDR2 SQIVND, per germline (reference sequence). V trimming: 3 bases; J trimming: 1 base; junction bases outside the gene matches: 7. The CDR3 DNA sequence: TGTGCCAGTAGTATCGGGGGGACAGGGTGGTCTGGAAACACCATATATTTT. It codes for CASSIGGTGWSGNTIYF.

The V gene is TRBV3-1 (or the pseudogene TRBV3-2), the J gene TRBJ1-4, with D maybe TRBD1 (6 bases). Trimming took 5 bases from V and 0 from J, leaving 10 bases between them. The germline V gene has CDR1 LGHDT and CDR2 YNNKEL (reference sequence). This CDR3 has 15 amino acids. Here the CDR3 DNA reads TGTGCCAGCAGCACCCGACAGGCAACTAATGAAAAACTGTTTTTT. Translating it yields CASSTRQATNEKLFF.

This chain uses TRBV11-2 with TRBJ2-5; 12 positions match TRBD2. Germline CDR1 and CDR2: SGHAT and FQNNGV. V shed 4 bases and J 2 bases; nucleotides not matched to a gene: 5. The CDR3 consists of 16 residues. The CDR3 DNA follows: TGTGCCAGCAGCTCCCTAGCGGGGGGGCGTCAAGAGACCCAGTACTTC. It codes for CASSSLAGGRQETQYF. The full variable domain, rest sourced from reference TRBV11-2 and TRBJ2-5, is EAGVAQSPRYKIIEKRQSVAFWCNPISGHATLYWYQQILGQGPKLLIQFQNNGVVDDSQLPKDRFSAERLKGVDSTLKIQPAKLEDSAVYLCASSSLAGGRQETQYFGPGTRLLVL.

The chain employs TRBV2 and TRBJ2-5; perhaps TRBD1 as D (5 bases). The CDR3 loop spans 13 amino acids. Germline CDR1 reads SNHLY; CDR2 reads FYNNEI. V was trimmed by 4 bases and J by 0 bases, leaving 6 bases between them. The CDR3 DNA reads TGTGCCAGCAGTGGCAGGGACCAAGAGACCCAGTACTTC. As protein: CASSGRDQETQYF.

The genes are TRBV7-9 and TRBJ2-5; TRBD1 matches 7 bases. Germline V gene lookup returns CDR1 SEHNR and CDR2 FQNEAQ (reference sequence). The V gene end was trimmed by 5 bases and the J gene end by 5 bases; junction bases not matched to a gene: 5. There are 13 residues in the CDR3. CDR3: CASSMTGSETQYF. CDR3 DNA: TGTGCCAGCAGCATGACAGGGTCGGAGACCCAGTACTTC.

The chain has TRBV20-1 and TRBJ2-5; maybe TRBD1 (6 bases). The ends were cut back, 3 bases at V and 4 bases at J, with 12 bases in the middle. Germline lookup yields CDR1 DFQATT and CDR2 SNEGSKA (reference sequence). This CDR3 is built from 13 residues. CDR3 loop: CSASGTKGETQYF. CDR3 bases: TGCAGTGCTAGTGGGACAAAAGGAGAGACCCAGTACTTC.

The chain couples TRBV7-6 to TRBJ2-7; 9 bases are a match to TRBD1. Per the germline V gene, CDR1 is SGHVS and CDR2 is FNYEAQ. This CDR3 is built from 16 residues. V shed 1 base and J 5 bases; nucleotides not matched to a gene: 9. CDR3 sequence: CASSLGYGTGFHEQYF. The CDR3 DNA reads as TGTGCCAGCAGCTTAGGATATGGGACAGGGTTCCACGAGCAGTACTTC.

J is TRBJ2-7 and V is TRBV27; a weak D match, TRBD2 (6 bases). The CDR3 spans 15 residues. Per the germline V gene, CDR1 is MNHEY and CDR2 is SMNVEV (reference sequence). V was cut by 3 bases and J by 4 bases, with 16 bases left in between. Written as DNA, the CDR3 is TGTGCCAGCAGTTTTAAGGCGGGGTTTTCATACGAGCAGTACTTC. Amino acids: CASSFKAGFSYEQYF.

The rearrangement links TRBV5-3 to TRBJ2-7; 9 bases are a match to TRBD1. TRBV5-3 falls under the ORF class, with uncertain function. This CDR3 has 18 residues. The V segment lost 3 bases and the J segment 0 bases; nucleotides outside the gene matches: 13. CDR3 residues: CARSWPGQGCSGSYEQYF. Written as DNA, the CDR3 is TGTGCCAGAAGCTGGCCGGGACAGGGTTGTTCGGGCTCCTACGAGCAGTACTTC.

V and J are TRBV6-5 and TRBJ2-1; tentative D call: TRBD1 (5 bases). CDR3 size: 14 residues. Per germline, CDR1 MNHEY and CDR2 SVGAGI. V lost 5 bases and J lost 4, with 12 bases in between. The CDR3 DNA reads TGTGCCAGCAGTAGCCAAGGGGTATACAATGAGCAGTTCTTC. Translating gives CASSSQGVYNEQFF.

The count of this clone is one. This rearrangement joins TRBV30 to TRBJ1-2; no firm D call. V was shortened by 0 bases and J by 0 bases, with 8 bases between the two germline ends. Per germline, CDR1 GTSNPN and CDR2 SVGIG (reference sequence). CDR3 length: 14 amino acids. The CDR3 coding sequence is TGTGCCTGGAGTGTCCAGGAAACTAACTATGGCTACACCTTC. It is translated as CAWSVQETNYGYTF.

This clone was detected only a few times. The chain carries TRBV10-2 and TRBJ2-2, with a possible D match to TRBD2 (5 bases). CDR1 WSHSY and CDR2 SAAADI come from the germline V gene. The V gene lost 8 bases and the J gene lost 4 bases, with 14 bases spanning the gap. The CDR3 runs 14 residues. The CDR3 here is CASRTDRGTGELFF. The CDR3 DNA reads TGCGCCAGCCGAACCGACCGGGGCACCGGGGAGCTGTTTTTT.

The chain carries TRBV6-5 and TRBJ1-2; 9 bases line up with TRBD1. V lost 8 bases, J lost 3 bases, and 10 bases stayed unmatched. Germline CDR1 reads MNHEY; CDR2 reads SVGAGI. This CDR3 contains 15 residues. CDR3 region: CASSSGQGIDYGYTF. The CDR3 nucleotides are TGTGCCAGCTCTTCGGGACAGGGTATCGACTATGGCTACACCTTC.

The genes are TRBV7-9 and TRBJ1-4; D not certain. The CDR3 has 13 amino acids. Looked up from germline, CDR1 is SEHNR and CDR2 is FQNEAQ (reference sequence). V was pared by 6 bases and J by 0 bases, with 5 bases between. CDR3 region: CASRRSTNEKLFF. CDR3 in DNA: TGTGCCAGCAGGCGATCAACTAATGAAAAACTGTTTTTT.

CDR3 nucleotides: TGCGCCAGCAGCTTCTCCGGGACAGGGGGCACTGAAGCTTTCTTT. Residues: CASSFSGTGGTEAFF. The genes are TRBV5-1 and TRBJ1-1; 11 bases fit TRBD1. The CDR3 totals 15 residues. The V gene end was trimmed by 2 bases and the J gene end by 4 bases; junction bases not matched to a gene: 4. Germline V gives CDR1 SGHRS, CDR2 YFSETQ.

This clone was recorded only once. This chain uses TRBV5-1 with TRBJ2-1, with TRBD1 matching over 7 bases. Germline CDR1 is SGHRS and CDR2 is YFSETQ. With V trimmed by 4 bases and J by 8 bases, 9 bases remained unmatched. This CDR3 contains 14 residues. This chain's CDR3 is CASSIQQGTDEQFF. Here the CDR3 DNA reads TGCGCCAGCAGCATCCAACAGGGGACCGATGAGCAGTTCTTC.

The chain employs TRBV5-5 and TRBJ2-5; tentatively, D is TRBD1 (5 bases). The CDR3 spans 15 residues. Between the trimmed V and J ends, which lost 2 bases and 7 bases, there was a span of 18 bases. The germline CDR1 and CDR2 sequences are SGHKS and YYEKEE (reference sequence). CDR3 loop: CASSLGQGGARTQYF. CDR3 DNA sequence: TGTGCCAGCAGCTTAGGCCAGGGTGGCGCAAGGACCCAGTACTTC.